This T cell receptor (beta chain) was identified during a study of T cell changes during pregnancy in multiple sclerosis. Assay: immunoSEQ multiplex PCR; the TCRdb copy retains only in-frame clones and omits some. In the table there are roughly 69,000 clones, approximately 91% of which are singletons. CDR3 length: 15 residues. CDR1 SGHAT and CDR2 FQNNGV come from the germline V gene. V gave up 1 base and J gave up 6 bases, with 16 bases separating them. This receptor was obtained from a female donor with multiple sclerosis, enrolled in a pregnancy study. This chain links TRBV11-2 with TRBJ2-7; D is perhaps TRBD2 (5 bases). The source was peripheral blood, collected in the second trimester of pregnancy. The CDR3 region is CASSLVLLAESEQYF. CDR3 in DNA: TGTGCCAGCAGCTTAGTGTTGCTAGCAGAATCCGAGCAGTACTTC.